Below are 20 T cell receptor beta chains sequenced from a single sample in a study of control samples from healthy donors and cancer patients. TCRdb's table, derived via immunoSEQ multiplex PCR, lists solely in-frame clones and lacks some. Found here are under 7,500 clones, approximately 77% of them singletons; the top ten hold around 26%. Sequenced input: PBMCs. The receptors here all came from a man aged 65-85 years with lung cancer.

In this sample, this clone is large. The chain is built from TRBV5-1 and TRBJ2-7; a possible D gene is TRBD2 (5 bases). Trimming left V 5 bases short and J 4 bases short, with 13 bases between. Germline lookup yields CDR1 SGHRS and CDR2 YFSETQ. There are 13 residues in the CDR3. In DNA, the CDR3 is TGCGCCAGCAGGGCCGAGGGCGGTTACGAGCAGTACTTC. This encodes CASRAEGGYEQYF.

This chain links TRBV30 with TRBJ1-1; 7 bases align to TRBD1. CDR1 is GTSNPN and CDR2 is SVGIG in the germline V gene (reference sequence). The V segment lost 1 base and the J segment 0 bases; nucleotides outside the gene matches: 5. This CDR3 comprises 15 residues. CDR3 sequence (DNA): TGTGCCTGGAGTGACCGACAGGGAATGAACACTGAAGCTTTCTTT. Encoded protein: CAWSDRQGMNTEAFF.

The rearrangement uses TRBV7-9 and TRBJ2-6, with D possibly being TRBD2 (5 bases). Looked up from germline, CDR1 is SEHNR and CDR2 is FQNEAQ (reference sequence). V was trimmed by 6 bases and J by 1 base, leaving 7 bases between them. The CDR3 spans 14 residues. CDR3 in DNA: TGTGCCAGCAGGGCGGGTTCTGGGGCCAACGTCCTGACTTTC. It translates to CASRAGSGANVLTF.

The rearrangement joins TRBV25-1 to TRBJ1-1; unclear D gene. The CDR3 spans 15 residues. V was clipped by 4 bases and J by 2 bases, with 14 bases between them. The germline CDR1 and CDR2 sequences are MGHDK and SYGVNS. Here the CDR3 reads CASSATFAPNTEAFF. CDR3 bases: TGTGCCAGCAGTGCGACCTTCGCTCCCAACACTGAAGCTTTCTTT.

By sample share, this clone is medium-sized. The rearrangement uses TRBV28 and TRBJ2-1, with TRBD2 identical over 8 bases. J was trimmed by 4 bases and V by 4 bases; bases with no gene match: 6. Germline values: CDR1 MDHEN, CDR2 SYDVKM. The CDR3 loop spans 15 amino acids. CDR3 in amino acids: CASSSDSGMYNEQFF. The CDR3 DNA reads as TGTGCCAGCAGTTCAGATAGCGGGATGTACAATGAGCAGTTCTTC.

V gene TRBV11-2 combines with J gene TRBJ1-1; TRBD1 might be the D (5 bases). Germline V gene sequence: CDR1 SGHAT, CDR2 FQNNGV. This CDR3 contains 14 residues. The germline V and J ends were trimmed by 5 bases and 4 bases, with 14 bases remaining between them. The DNA of the CDR3 is TGTGCCAGCAGCCACGGGGACCGGCCCACTGAAGCTTTCTTT. Encoded protein: CASSHGDRPTEAFF.

The chain recombines TRBV27 with TRBJ1-4; tentative D call: TRBD1 (6 bases). The CDR3 extends over 13 amino acids. V was shortened by 5 bases and J by 7 bases, with 11 bases between the two germline ends. Looked up from germline, CDR1 is MNHEY and CDR2 is SMNVEV (reference sequence). The CDR3 coding sequence is TGTGCCAGCAGTGGGGGGCGGGTTGAAAAACTGTTTTTT. This translates into CASSGGRVEKLFF. The variable domain in full, with the rest retrieved from reference TRBV27 and TRBJ1-4, is EAQVTQNPRYLITVTGKKLTVTCSQNMNHEYMSWYRQDPGLGLRQIYYSMNVEVTDKGDVPEGYKVSRKEKRNFPLILESPSPNQTSLYFCASSGGRVEKLFFGSGTQLSVL.

This clone appeared a single time. This rearrangement joins TRBV5-1 to TRBJ2-2; D remains ambiguous. Trimming took 1 base from V and 6 from J, leaving 7 bases between them. This CDR3 contains 13 residues. From germline, CDR1 is SGHRS and CDR2 YFSETQ. CDR3 sequence (DNA): TGCGCCAGCAGCTTGACTTTCTCCGGGGAGCTGTTTTTT. Protein product: CASSLTFSGELFF.

The J gene is TRBJ1-5, the V gene TRBV19; maybe TRBD1 (5 bases). Germline V lookup: CDR1 LNHDA, CDR2 SQIVND (reference sequence). The CDR3 has 14 residues. V was trimmed by 5 bases and J by 4 bases, leaving 12 bases between them. CDR3 amino acids: CASSSGTSNQPQHF. As DNA, the CDR3 is TGTGCCAGTAGTTCTGGGACGTCTAATCAGCCCCAGCATTTT.

The J gene is TRBJ2-1, the V gene TRBV19; 7 nucleotides agree with TRBD2. Per germline, CDR1 LNHDA and CDR2 SQIVND (reference sequence). With 7 bases clipped from V and 6 bases from J, the junction kept 15 bases outside the gene matches. The CDR3 loop spans 16 amino acids. The CDR3 DNA sequence: TGTGCCAGTATGAGTTTGATGAGCGGGACGATCAATGAGCAGTTCTTC. Its translation: CASMSLMSGTINEQFF. Supplemented by reference TRBV19 and TRBJ2-1, the full variable domain reads DGGITQSPKYLFRKEGQNVTLSCEQNLNHDAMYWYRQDPGQGLRLIYYSQIVNDFQKGDIAEGYSVSREKKESFPLTVTSAQKNPTAFYLCASMSLMSGTINEQFFGPGTRLTVL.

There are a few counts of this clone. The chain links TRBV4-3 to TRBJ1-2; D unresolved. Per germline, CDR1 LGHNA and CDR2 YSLEER. The CDR3 covers 16 residues. Trimming stripped 0 bases from V and 4 bases from J, with 15 bases between. This CDR3 reads CASSQDNTQYFYGYTF. The CDR3 DNA is TGCGCCAGCAGCCAAGATAACACCCAATATTTCTATGGCTACACCTTC.

The chain has TRBV4-3 and TRBJ1-1; 8 nucleotides line up with TRBD1. The J segment lost 3 bases and the V segment lost 3 bases, leaving 3 bases of the junction unmatched. CDR3 length equals 14 residues. CDR1 LGHNA and CDR2 YSLEER come from the germline V gene. The CDR3 sequence is CASSQFRGHTEAFF. DNA of the CDR3: TGCGCCAGCAGCCAGTTCAGGGGGCACACTGAAGCTTTCTTT.

The chain is built from TRBV21-1 and TRBJ2-3; the D call TRBD2 from the table was never checked on the DNA. TRBV21-1 is a pseudogene segment. This CDR3 is built from 14 residues. CDR3 bases: TGTGCCAGCAGCACTCCGTCTAGCACAGATACGCAGTATTTT. Residues: CASSTPSSTDTQYF.

The CDR3 loop is CASSRTSVTYEQYF. The CDR3 nucleotides are TGTGCCAGCAGCCGGACTAGCGTTACCTACGAGCAGTACTTC. The V call is TRBV6-5, the J call TRBJ2-7; 9 bases map to TRBD2. The CDR3 is 14 amino acids. The germline V gene encodes CDR1 MNHEY and CDR2 SVGAGI. V dropped 6 bases and J dropped 2; count of bases not matched to a gene: 5.

In its sample, this clone was seen once. The J gene is TRBJ1-5, the V gene TRBV19; unclear D gene. This CDR3 has 13 residues. Germline lookup yields CDR1 LNHDA and CDR2 SQIVND (reference sequence). Trimming stripped 5 bases from V and 9 bases from J, with 14 bases between. CDR3 sequence (DNA): TGTGCCAGTAGTCCCACACCTCGTACGCCCCAGCATTTT. Amino acid sequence: CASSPTPRTPQHF. Complete variable domain (other parts from reference TRBV19 and TRBJ1-5): DGGITQSPKYLFRKEGQNVTLSCEQNLNHDAMYWYRQDPGQGLRLIYYSQIVNDFQKGDIAEGYSVSREKKESFPLTVTSAQKNPTAFYLCASSPTPRTPQHFGDGTRLSIL.

This clone occurred once. The chain uses TRBV24-1 and TRBJ2-1; 9 nucleotides line up with TRBD2. The CDR3 is made up of 15 amino acids. Germline assignment: CDR1 KGHDR and CDR2 SFDVKD. Losses at the gene ends were 1 base for V and 6 bases for J; bases not matched to a gene: 3. In DNA, the CDR3 is TGTGCCACCAGTGATTTTAGCGGGGGACCCAATGAGCAGTTCTTC. Amino acids: CATSDFSGGPNEQFF.

This clone showed up just once. The chain's CDR3 is CASSRGGSILGTEAFF. DNA for the CDR3: TGTGCCAGCAGTCGAGGGGGCAGTATCTTGGGAACTGAAGCTTTCTTT. The chain combines TRBV27 with TRBJ1-1, with 7 positions matching TRBD1. V lost 5 bases and J lost 5; bases outside the gene matches: 14. This CDR3 is 16 amino acids long. CDR1 MNHEY and CDR2 SMNVEV come from the germline V gene (reference sequence).

The chain joins TRBV28 to TRBJ2-7; D possibly uses TRBD1 or TRBD2 (5 bases each). Germline CDR1 reads MDHEN; CDR2 reads SYDVKM. V lost 7 bases and J 3 bases, leaving 16 bases between the germline ends. This CDR3 is built from 14 residues. The CDR3 coding sequence is TGTGCCAGCACCGCCGGGACCACTTACTACGAGCAGTACTTC. It yields the protein CASTAGTTYYEQYF.

This clone was observed a few times. The chain combines TRBV19 with TRBJ1-1; 9 bases are a match to TRBD1. The V and J ends lost 6 bases and 5 bases, in that order; junction bases with no gene match: 4. Germline values: CDR1 LNHDA, CDR2 SQIVND (reference sequence). CDR3 size: 13 residues. CDR3 DNA sequence: TGTGCCAGTAGGATGACAGGGGGGACTGAAGCTTTCTTT. Its translation is CASRMTGGTEAFF.

This chain links TRBV30 with TRBJ1-5; D unresolved. Germline V gene lookup returns CDR1 GTSNPN and CDR2 SVGIG (reference sequence). The V end lost 1 base, the J end lost 6 bases, and 10 bases lay between the germline ends. The CDR3 runs 13 residues. The CDR3 here is CAWSALEGQPQHF. The CDR3 region has the DNA TGTGCCTGGAGTGCCCTTGAAGGTCAGCCCCAGCATTTT. Full variable domain (missing parts from reference TRBV30 and TRBJ1-5): SQTIHQWPATLVQPVGSPLSLECTVEGTSNPNLYWYRQAAGRGLQLLFYSVGIGQISSEVPQNLSASRPQDRQFILSSKKLLLSDSGFYLCAWSALEGQPQHFGDGTRLSIL.